Described below is a single TCR beta chain sequence and its context. This specimen belongs to a study of T-cell reconstitution after alpha-beta-depleted transplantation in children. Trimming cost V 10 bases and J 0 bases, with 17 bases left between them. The germline V gene encodes CDR1 SGHVS and CDR2 FQNEAQ. The CDR3 length is 15 residues. Using unique molecular identifiers, the investigators prepared the TCRbeta library. MiXCR, run by TCRdb on the PCR reads, gives a single entry per CDR3 protein. The table records about 640,000 distinct CDR3 sequences, around 17% of them present only once. This material consisted of PBMCs from the stem cell graft donor, taken from the stem cell graft. The sequence came from a human donor who donated a stem cell graft to a child with acute myeloid leukemia. The chain couples TRBV7-8 to TRBJ2-3; a possible D gene is TRBD2 (5 bases). Here the CDR3 reads CATTLGVTSTDTQYF. Written as DNA, the CDR3 is TGTGCCACCACTCTCGGGGTCACTAGCACAGATACGCAGTATTTT. The full variable domain, in which reference TRBV7-8 and TRBJ2-3 provide the parts outside the CDR3, is GAGVSQSPRYKVAKRGQDVALRCDPISGHVSLFWYQQALGQGPEFLTYFQNEAQLDKSGLPSDRFFAERPEGSVSTLKIQRTQQEDSAVYLCATTLGVTSTDTQYFGPGTRLTVL.